This TCR beta chain stems from a study of cytomegalovirus exposure and HLA in healthy donors. Study results and caveats: Later findings reportedly placed an Asian-associated ancestry cluster below the roughly 690-donor mean for N-insertions. With later analysis, a missense DCLRE1C variant became linked to TCR beta V- and J-gene trimming. Both high specificity and high sensitivity reportedly marked the classifier's diagnosis of cytomegalovirus status.

On this clone: Its target is unknown.

60 Vbeta and 13 Jbeta primers were used in PCR. Methods used by the authors: Unique TCR beta chains totaled some 80 million in a later count, with roughly 10 million of them shared. Some clones are missing from TCRdb's copy, which holds only in-frame ones; the method was immunoSEQ multiplex PCR. V and J calls and clone size are as listed in that table; D and trimming were resolved from the DNA. The data contain roughly 190,000 clones, more than 65% of them singletons. Material for sequencing was PBMCs. This receptor was identified in a girl between 10 and 17 years old in good health and CMV-seropositive.

CDR3 region: CASSDTHSYEQYF. In DNA, the CDR3 is TGTGCCAGCTCAGACACCCACTCCTACGAGCAGTACTTC. This chain connects TRBV13 to TRBJ2-5; D gene uncertain. The J call may be in error: the DNA end matches TRBJ2-7 better. The CDR3 is made up of 13 amino acids. Germline loops: CDR1 PRHDT, CDR2 FYEKMQ (reference sequence).